This T cell receptor beta chain was profiled in a study of cytomegalovirus exposure and HLA in healthy donors. The study ran its PCR with 60 Vbeta and 13 Jbeta primers. Sequenced by immunoSEQ multiplex PCR; TCRdb stores in-frame clones only, minus some. The sample lists under 150,000 clones; roughly 80% were seen once. The sample taken for sequencing was PBMCs. The TCR originated in a young man in good health and CMV-seronegative.

CDR3 DNA sequence: TGTGCCAGCGAAAGCCCCCGGGACTTCCACAATGAGCAGTTCTTC. It encodes CASESPRDFHNEQFF. The V gene is TRBV2, the J gene TRBJ2-1, with D possibly being TRBD2 (6 bases). CDR3 length: 15 amino acids. Germline-derived CDR1 and CDR2 are SNHLY and FYNNEI. Between the trimmed V and J ends, which lost 8 bases and 5 bases, there was a span of 19 bases. Variable domain in full (rest from reference TRBV2 and TRBJ2-1): EPEVTQTPSHQVTQMGQEVILRCVPISNHLYFYWYRQILGQKVEFLVSFYNNEISEKSEIFDDQFSVERPDGSNFTLKIRSTKLEDSAMYFCASESPRDFHNEQFFGPGTRLTVL.